These 6 T cell receptor beta chains were all obtained from the same sample, sequenced in a study of early T cells in non-severe SARS-CoV-2 infection. TCRdb re-called the 5' RACE reads through MiXCR, storing one row per CDR3 protein. Of tens of thousands of distinct CDR3 sequences in the sample, 9% to 15% were seen once. Sequences were obtained from whole blood. The source of these receptors is an adult who was a healthcare worker with PCR-confirmed SARS-CoV-2 infection or an uninfected control (not recorded which).

This clonotype was recorded a few times. The chain recombines TRBV6-6 with TRBJ1-2; tentative D call: TRBD1 (5 bases). Germline loops: CDR1 MNHNY, CDR2 SVGAGI (reference sequence). V was shortened by 10 bases and J by 4 bases, with 19 bases between the two germline ends. The CDR3 totals 14 residues. CDR3 residues: CATPGKGRGYGYTF. Here the CDR3 DNA reads TGTGCCACCCCTGGGAAGGGGCGCGGCTATGGCTACACCTTC.

This clonotype occurred many times. The V call is TRBV27, the J call TRBJ2-7; TRBD2 is a possible D gene (6 bases). The germline gives CDR1 MNHEY, CDR2 SMNVEV (reference sequence). Trimming shortened V by 4 bases and J by 0 bases, and 13 bases separated the two germline ends. This CDR3 is 15 amino acids long. The CDR3 protein is CASSSPRDSSYEQYF. The CDR3 DNA reads TGTGCCAGCAGTTCCCCCCGGGACTCCTCCTACGAGCAGTACTTC.

This clonotype was counted ten times or more. The chain links TRBV12-3 or TRBV12-4 to TRBJ1-2, with 9 nucleotides matching TRBD1. After removal of 5 bases from V and 4 bases from J, the junction contained 5 bases not matched to a gene. The CDR3 extends over 14 amino acids. CDR3 nucleotides: TGTGCCAGCAGTCGTATGACAGGGGGCTATGGCTACACCTTC. Its protein is CASSRMTGGYGYTF.

This clonotype came up a few times. The chain couples TRBV12-3 or TRBV12-4 to TRBJ2-2; possibly TRBD1 for D (6 bases). V dropped 5 bases and J dropped 5 bases, with 18 bases sitting between them. The CDR3 has 16 residues. The DNA for the CDR3 is TGTGCCAGCAGTCCCTCAACAGGGTTTAGTACCGGGGAGCTGTTTTTT. Amino acid sequence: CASSPSTGFSTGELFF.

This clonotype was seen only a few times. The chain is built from TRBV14 and TRBJ2-7, with D possibly matching TRBD1 (5 bases). Between the trimmed V and J ends, which lost 0 bases and 1 base, there was a span of 10 bases. Germline V CDR1 and CDR2: SGHDN, FVKESK. The CDR3 sequence is 15 residues long. CDR3 nucleotides: TGTGCCAGCAGCCAAGACGGCTCAGGGTCCTACGAGCAGTACTTC. Protein: CASSQDGSGSYEQYF.

This clonotype was counted many times. The V call is TRBV19, the J call TRBJ2-2; 9 positions agree with TRBD1. The CDR3 spans 15 residues. CDR1 is LNHDA and CDR2 is SQIVND in the germline V gene (reference sequence). J lost 6 bases, V lost 6 bases, and 8 bases had no gene match. The chain's CDR3 is CASSLNGQGPGELFF. The CDR3 DNA is TGTGCCAGTAGCCTCAACGGACAGGGGCCCGGGGAGCTGTTTTTT.